This is a list of T cell receptor beta chains from one sample in a study of T-cell memory formation after mild COVID-19. A single record per CDR3 protein comes from TCRdb applying MiXCR to the 5' RACE reads. The table includes 85,000 to 130,000 distinct CDR3 sequences, around 12% detected once. Input material: PBMCs or a T cell subset sorted from them (not recorded which). Every receptor here comes from an adult woman who had mild COVID-19 (a few samples of this study predate the infection). Cell type and time point are not known. Each CDR3 is given with its conserved first and last residue. Fields, in order: D gene, V gene, J gene, clone size, CDR3 protein, CDR3 DNA. The D gene is left open where the match is weak. The size of a clone is reported for some rows only, either as once, few or many, or as a class for expanded clones.

D: TRBD2; V: TRBV7-9; J: TRBJ2-1; size: -; CDR3: CASSFSGDSYNEQFF; DNA: TGTGCCAGCAGCTTTAGCGGGGACTCCTACAATGAGCAGTTCTTC
D: -; V: TRBV5-1; J: TRBJ1-5; size: few; CDR3: CASSLAGSGDQPQHF; DNA: TGCGCCAGCAGCTTGGCCGGGTCGGGGGATCAGCCCCAGCATTTT
D: -; V: TRBV6-5; J: TRBJ1-2; size: -; CDR3: CASSYGGVDGYTF; DNA: TGTGCCAGCAGTTATGGGGGGGTAGATGGCTACACCTTC
D: -; V: TRBV27; J: TRBJ1-1; size: few; CDR3: CASGQMNTEAFF; DNA: TGTGCGTCCGGACAGATGAACACTGAAGCTTTCTTT
D: -; V: TRBV27; J: TRBJ2-5; size: few; CDR3: CASSLSTPPLRETQYF; DNA: TGTGCCAGCAGTTTATCTACCCCCCCTCTTCGGGAGACCCAGTACTTC
D: TRBD1; V: TRBV6-2/TRBV6-3; J: TRBJ1-2; size: -; CDR3: CASSDDRDRFQYTF; DNA: TGTGCCAGCAGCGATGACAGGGACCGATTCCAATACACCTTC
D: TRBD2; V: TRBV19; J: TRBJ2-2; size: -; CDR3: CASSGRLAGVSNTGELFF; DNA: TGTGCCAGTAGTGGGAGACTAGCGGGAGTTAGTAACACCGGGGAGCTGTTTTTT
D: TRBD1; V: TRBV20-1; J: TRBJ1-2; size: -; CDR3: CSAIVDRDYGYTF; DNA: TGCAGTGCTATCGTGGACAGGGACTATGGCTACACCTTC
D: -; V: TRBV7-9; J: TRBJ2-7; size: many; CDR3: CASSPRRGPEQYF; DNA: TGTGCCAGCAGCCCCCGTCGGGGTCCCGAGCAGTACTTC
D: -; V: TRBV9; J: TRBJ2-1; size: -; CDR3: CASSLSVPPGRLSWQDPYNEQFF; DNA: TGTGCCAGCAGCCTAAGCGTACCCCCTGGTCGGCTAAGTTGGCAGGACCCTTACAATGAGCAGTTCTTC
D: -; V: TRBV7-9; J: TRBJ2-7; size: -; CDR3: CASSLDRTSYEQYF; DNA: TGTGCCAGCAGCTTGGACAGAACCTCCTACGAGCAGTACTTC
D: TRBD2; V: TRBV7-6; J: TRBJ2-1; size: few; CDR3: CASSRAKPYTSSGLRYNEQFF; DNA: TGTGCCAGCAGCCGCGCGAAGCCCTATACATCTAGCGGCCTCCGATACAATGAGCAGTTCTTC
D: TRBD2; V: TRBV7-9; J: TRBJ2-3; size: -; CDR3: CASSLSGNTDTQYF; DNA: TGTGCCAGCAGCCTTAGCGGGAACACAGATACGCAGTATTTT
D: -; V: TRBV19; J: TRBJ2-2; size: few; CDR3: CASSMVANTGELFF; DNA: TGTGCCAGTAGTATGGTCGCGAACACCGGGGAGCTGTTTTTT
D: TRBD2; V: TRBV7-2; J: TRBJ2-7; size: -; CDR3: CASSVFPSGSIYEQYF; DNA: TGTGCCAGCAGCGTATTCCCTAGCGGGAGTATCTACGAGCAGTACTTC
D: -; V: TRBV7-3; J: TRBJ1-1; size: -; CDR3: CASSLTVGQGPTEAFF; DNA: TGTGCCAGCAGCTTAACGGTAGGGCAGGGCCCCACTGAAGCTTTCTTT
D: -; V: TRBV7-2; J: TRBJ2-2; size: many; CDR3: CASSLRLLGGTGELFF; DNA: TGTGCCAGCAGCTTACGGCTCCTAGGAGGCACCGGGGAGCTGTTTTTT
D: -; V: TRBV30; J: TRBJ2-2; size: -; CDR3: CAWRTENTGELFF; DNA: TGTGCCTGGAGGACGGAGAACACCGGGGAGCTGTTTTTT
D: -; V: TRBV9; J: TRBJ2-7; size: -; CDR3: CASSADNRDTYYEQYF; DNA: TGTGCCAGCAGCGCGGACAACCGGGACACCTACTACGAGCAGTACTTC
D: -; V: TRBV7-6; J: TRBJ2-3; size: few; CDR3: CASSLPHGSGHTDTQYF; DNA: TGTGCCAGCAGCTTACCTCACGGGAGCGGGCACACAGATACGCAGTATTTT
D: TRBD2; V: TRBV4-3; J: TRBJ2-1; size: few; CDR3: CASSQDVWLAGGPLDNEQFF; DNA: TGCGCCAGCAGCCAAGATGTTTGGCTAGCGGGAGGGCCTTTAGACAATGAGCAGTTCTTC
D: -; V: TRBV30; J: TRBJ1-1; size: -; CDR3: CAWTEPMAEAFF; DNA: TGTGCCTGGACCGAGCCAATGGCTGAAGCTTTCTTT
D: -; V: TRBV12-3/TRBV12-4; J: TRBJ2-7; size: -; CDR3: CASTPGGHEQYF; DNA: TGTGCCAGCACCCCCGGGGGCCACGAGCAGTACTTC
D: -; V: TRBV10-3; J: TRBJ2-1; size: -; CDR3: CAISEESDEQFF; DNA: TGTGCCATCAGTGAGGAAAGCGATGAGCAGTTCTTC
D: TRBD1; V: TRBV9; J: TRBJ2-2; size: few; CDR3: CASSGQGPGELFF; DNA: TGTGCCAGCAGCGGACAGGGACCCGGGGAGCTGTTTTTT
D: -; V: TRBV14; J: TRBJ1-3; size: -; CDR3: CASSQGLAVHTIYF; DNA: TGTGCCAGCAGCCAAGGGTTAGCCGTGCACACCATATATTTT
D: -; V: TRBV3-1; J: TRBJ1-1; size: -; CDR3: CASSQDSRGFTEAFF; DNA: TGTGCCAGCAGCCAAGATTCCAGGGGTTTCACTGAAGCTTTCTTT
D: -; V: TRBV25-1; J: TRBJ2-2; size: few; CDR3: CASSGVAEPNTGELFF; DNA: TGTGCCAGCAGTGGGGTAGCGGAACCGAACACCGGGGAGCTGTTTTTT
D: TRBD1; V: TRBV29-1; J: TRBJ2-1; size: -; CDR3: CSASGLVFRDSDTYNEQFF; DNA: TGCAGCGCCTCTGGGTTAGTTTTCCGGGACAGCGATACCTACAATGAGCAGTTCTTC
D: -; V: TRBV7-9; J: TRBJ2-7; size: many; CDR3: CASQGFSYEQYF; DNA: TGTGCCAGTCAGGGATTCTCCTACGAGCAGTACTTC
D: -; V: TRBV11-3; J: TRBJ1-2; size: few; CDR3: CASSLDYRTYGYTF; DNA: TGTGCCAGCAGCTTAGATTACAGGACCTATGGCTACACCTTC
D: -; V: TRBV20-1; J: TRBJ2-1; size: few; CDR3: CSALRSSYNEQFF; DNA: TGCAGTGCTCTTAGAAGCTCCTACAATGAGCAGTTCTTC
D: -; V: TRBV7-9; J: TRBJ2-2; size: -; CDR3: CASPRGTGELFF; DNA: TGTGCCAGCCCCCGGGGCACCGGGGAGCTGTTTTTT
D: -; V: TRBV12-3/TRBV12-4; J: TRBJ2-3; size: -; CDR3: CASSLAQPAVYTDTQYF; DNA: TGTGCCAGCAGTTTAGCGCAGCCGGCGGTATACACAGATACGCAGTATTTT
D: -; V: TRBV27; J: TRBJ1-1; size: -; CDR3: CASSLQGILAYTEAFF; DNA: TGTGCCAGCAGTCTACAGGGAATCCTGGCGTACACTGAAGCTTTCTTT
D: -; V: TRBV7-9; J: TRBJ1-2; size: -; CDR3: CASSLEYITASYGYTF; DNA: TGTGCCAGCAGCTTAGAGTACATAACGGCGAGCTATGGCTACACCTTC
D: TRBD2; V: TRBV7-8; J: TRBJ2-3; size: -; CDR3: CASSSLAGETLVGSDTQYF; DNA: TGTGCCAGCAGCTCACTAGCGGGAGAGACCCTGGTCGGCTCAGATACGCAGTATTTT
D: TRBD2; V: TRBV5-4; J: TRBJ2-7; size: -; CDR3: CASRTLLAGLHEQYF; DNA: TGTGCCAGCAGAACTCTCCTAGCGGGCCTTCACGAGCAGTACTTC
D: -; V: TRBV7-3; J: TRBJ2-3; size: -; CDR3: CASSLEAGLTTNTDTQYF; DNA: TGTGCCAGCAGCTTGGAGGCGGGGCTCACCACGAACACAGATACGCAGTATTTT
D: -; V: TRBV7-8; J: TRBJ2-3; size: -; CDR3: CASSDRQASTDTQYF; DNA: TGTGCCAGCAGCGACCGACAGGCGAGCACAGATACGCAGTATTTT
D: -; V: TRBV13; J: TRBJ1-2; size: few; CDR3: CASSSTVSGGYTF; DNA: TGTGCCAGCAGCTCGACCGTCTCGGGTGGCTACACCTTC
D: -; V: TRBV7-3; J: TRBJ2-1; size: many; CDR3: CASSLNPQLLVGNEQFF; DNA: TGTGCCAGCAGCTTAAATCCTCAGTTGCTAGTAGGCAATGAGCAGTTCTTC
D: -; V: TRBV19; J: TRBJ2-7; size: -; CDR3: CASSMTRAYYEQYF; DNA: TGTGCCAGTAGTATGACGAGGGCGTACTACGAGCAGTACTTC
D: TRBD2; V: TRBV12-3/TRBV12-4; J: TRBJ2-1; size: few; CDR3: CASSDGSGGKFF; DNA: TGTGCCAGCAGTGATGGTAGCGGGGGGAAGTTCTTC
D: -; V: TRBV7-9; J: TRBJ2-5; size: few; CDR3: CASSRPLGSGVETQYF; DNA: TGTGCCAGCAGCCGGCCCTTAGGCTCCGGAGTGGAGACCCAGTACTTC
D: TRBD2; V: TRBV7-9; J: TRBJ2-3; size: many; CDR3: CASSHLGREVTDTQYF; DNA: TGTGCCAGCAGCCATCTCGGGCGGGAGGTCACAGATACGCAGTATTTT
D: -; V: TRBV21-1; J: TRBJ2-5; size: -; CDR3: CASSKGRIAGPQETQYF; DNA: TGTGCCAGCAGCAAAGGGAGGATAGCGGGACCTCAAGAGACCCAGTACTTC
D: -; V: TRBV7-6; J: TRBJ2-1; size: -; CDR3: CASSLALVPYNEQFF; DNA: TGTGCCAGCAGCTTAGCGTTGGTTCCCTACAATGAGCAGTTCTTC
D: -; V: TRBV7-8; J: TRBJ2-1; size: many; CDR3: CASSLGRARDEQFF; DNA: TGTGCCAGCAGCTTAGGGAGAGCCAGGGATGAGCAGTTCTTC
D: -; V: TRBV15; J: TRBJ2-7; size: -; CDR3: CATSRDSVYEQYF; DNA: TGTGCCACCAGCAGAGATAGCGTCTACGAGCAGTACTTC
D: TRBD1; V: TRBV15; J: TRBJ2-3; size: -; CDR3: CATSRVRQGTDTQYF; DNA: TGTGCCACCAGCAGAGTTCGACAGGGGACAGATACGCAGTATTTT
D: -; V: TRBV18; J: TRBJ2-1; size: few; CDR3: CASSPPDPSSPSYNEQFF; DNA: TGTGCCAGCTCACCACCGGACCCATCATCGCCCTCCTACAATGAGCAGTTCTTC
D: -; V: TRBV5-1; J: TRBJ2-1; size: few; CDR3: CASSRTAQRINEQFF; DNA: TGCGCCAGCAGCAGAACCGCCCAGCGGATCAATGAGCAGTTCTTC
D: -; V: TRBV7-8; J: TRBJ2-7; size: -; CDR3: CASSLEAGDSYEQYF; DNA: TGTGCCAGCAGCTTAGAGGCAGGTGACTCCTACGAGCAGTACTTC
D: TRBD2; V: TRBV9; J: TRBJ2-1; size: many; CDR3: CASSVALGGGSYNEQFF; DNA: TGTGCCAGCAGCGTAGCCCTGGGCGGGGGTTCCTACAATGAGCAGTTCTTC
D: TRBD2; V: TRBV12-3/TRBV12-4; J: TRBJ2-7; size: few; CDR3: CASSYGLAGPYEQYF; DNA: TGTGCCAGCAGTTATGGACTAGCGGGTCCCTACGAGCAGTACTTC